This T cell receptor beta chain was recovered during a study of PD-L1 blockade in urothelial cancer. About the study: Previous chemotherapy exposure amounted to 0 to 3 regimens for patients. Study outcomes and limitations: Stronger expansion of tumor-associated clones in blood at 3 weeks distinguished durable-benefit patients.

Germline V gives CDR1 SGDLS, CDR2 YYNGEE. The CDR3 length is 16 residues. Unmatched junction bases numbered 9, after V lost 0 bases and J lost 4 bases. Remarks on this clone: Antigen unknown.

Time point described: pretreatment peripheral blood. Patients' urothelial carcinoma was locally advanced or metastatic. Synthetic spike-ins, TCR analog templates, were added into each PCR. Libraries were prepared by immunoSEQ multiplex PCR; TCRdb keeps only in-frame clonotypes and omits some of them. The table lists roughly 120,000 clones, less than 85% of them singletons, with 2.5% to 4% in the top ten. Sequences were derived from PBMCs, sampled around atezolizumab (anti-PD-L1) treatment. This sequence originates from a man aged 45-65 years with urothelial cancer. The chain links TRBV9 to TRBJ2-7; TRBD2 agrees at 8 bases. CDR3 loop: CASSVVSSGPFYEQYF. Here the CDR3 DNA reads TGTGCCAGCAGCGTAGTTTCTAGCGGGCCCTTTTACGAGCAGTACTTC.